This TCR beta chain is drawn from a study of T cell responses to AZD1222 COVID-19 vaccine (dated by TCRdb to about 2021). Notes on the research overall: Because spike-specific TCR depth and breadth did not differ between the two schedules, AZD1222 recipients who got a second dose at roughly 4 weeks were pooled with those who got a second dose at roughly 12 weeks. A total of 233 trial participants underwent TCR sequencing, of whom 207 received two doses of AZD1222 and about 25 received two doses of the MenACWY control vaccine. Trial participants were enrolled into age subgroups of 18-55, 56-69 and 70-plus years, which contained roughly 150, 30 and 60 TCR-sequenced participants, respectively.

The time point label, read with the paper, signifies: baseline before first vaccination. Vaccinee samples were obtained from the UK trials COV001 and COV002, which included a single-blind randomized controlled phase 2/3 trial of AZD1222 (ChAdOx1 nCoV-19) in healthy adults. Trial participant PBMC samples were collected at day 0 and day 28 after the second dose for TCRbeta chain sequencing. The CDR3 regions of human TCRbeta chains were analyzed by immunosequencing. Processing in the source paper ran as follows. Repertoire TCRs were matched against a reference library of SARS-CoV-2-specific TCRs generated with the MIRA antigen-specificity platform. Breadth was defined as the fraction of unique TCRs that were SARS-CoV-2-associated, and depth was defined as the fraction of total T cells that were SARS-CoV-2-associated. Using the MIRA data, each spike-specific TCR was assigned both to the spike region to which the TCR was reactive and to a CD4 or CD8 class. Log10-transformed breadth and depth values were compared by one-way ANOVA with Sidak's multiple comparisons tests. The immuneACCESS repertoire file appears here via TCRdb, limited to in-frame rearrangements. These files lack a portion of the clones; in checked studies, under half of the deficit traces to unresolved V genes, and the cause of the others is not known. The D gene and trimming were derived from the DNA, and the V and J assignments and clone size from that table. A total of 110,000 or so clones appear in this sample, 70% to 90% of them only once. The ten top clones hold more than 7.5% of the sample.

About this clone itself: Its antigen target is currently unknown. No much larger clone exists at a distance of one base, and base qualities are not known.

The CDR3 holds 10 amino acids from the cysteine to the phenylalanine. Only CDR3 DNA is held: 30 bases, read in frame from base 1. V and J lose 8 bases and 3 bases, and a span of 5 bases separates them. General findings and caveats noted by the study authors: The 56-69-year group was small, and its depth increase did not reach significance, likely because of low power. Reportedly, almost half of the unique spike-specific TCRs recognized epitopes lying outside the regions that are mutated in the B.1.351 and B.1.1.7 variants. Participants were mostly white British and included more females than males, and it was suggested by the authors that clonal diversity may have been underestimated. Conclusions about previously exposed vaccinees are limited, since just five or six AZD1222 recipients were seropositive for SARS-CoV-2 at baseline. CD4 TCRs associated with the vaccine covered the entire spike protein, and the dominant responses were in regions 160-218 and 743-854. Spike-specific TCR breadth and depth rose significantly after two AZD1222 doses compared with day 0 and with MenACWY recipients. Because no day 14 peak-response samples were available, repertoires were characterized only after the peak T cell response.

This TCR was recovered from an adult in good health. Sequenced material: peripheral blood, taken on day 0 of AZD1222 vaccination. This sequence uses TRBV12-3 or TRBV12-4 and TRBJ2-7, with the D gene call left open. Read as DNA, the sequence is TGTGCCAGCGGCAACTACGAGCAGTACTTC. It is translated as CASGNYEQYF.